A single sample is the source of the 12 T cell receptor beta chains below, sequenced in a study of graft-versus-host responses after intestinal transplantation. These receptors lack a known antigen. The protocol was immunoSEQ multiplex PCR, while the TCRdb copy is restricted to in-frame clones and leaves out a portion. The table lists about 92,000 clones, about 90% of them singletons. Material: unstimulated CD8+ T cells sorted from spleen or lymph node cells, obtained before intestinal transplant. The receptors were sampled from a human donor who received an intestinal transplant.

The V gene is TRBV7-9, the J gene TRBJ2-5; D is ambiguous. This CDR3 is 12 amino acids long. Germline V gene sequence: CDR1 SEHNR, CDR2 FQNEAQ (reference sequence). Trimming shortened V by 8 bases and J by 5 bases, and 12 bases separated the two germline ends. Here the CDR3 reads CASEPLTETQYF. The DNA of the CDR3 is TGTGCCAGCGAACCCCTTACGGAGACCCAGTACTTC.

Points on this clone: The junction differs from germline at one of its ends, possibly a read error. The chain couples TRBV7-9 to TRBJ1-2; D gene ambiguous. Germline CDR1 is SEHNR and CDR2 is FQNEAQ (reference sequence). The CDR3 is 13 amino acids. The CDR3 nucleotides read TGTGCCAGCAGCGGTAACACCTTCTATGGCTTCACCTTC. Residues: CASSGNTFYGFTF.

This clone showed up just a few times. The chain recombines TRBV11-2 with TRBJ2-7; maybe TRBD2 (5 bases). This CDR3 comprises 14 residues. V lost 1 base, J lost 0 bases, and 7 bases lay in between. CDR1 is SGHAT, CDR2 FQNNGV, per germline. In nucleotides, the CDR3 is TGTGCCAGCAGCTTAGTTGACTACTCCTACGAGCAGTACTTC. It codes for CASSLVDYSYEQYF.

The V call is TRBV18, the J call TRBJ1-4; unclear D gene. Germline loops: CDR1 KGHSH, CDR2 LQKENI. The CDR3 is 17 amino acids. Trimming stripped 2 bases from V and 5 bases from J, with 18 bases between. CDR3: CASSPNPDGLSNEKLFF. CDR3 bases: TGTGCCAGCTCACCAAACCCAGACGGGCTATCAAATGAAAAACTGTTTTTT. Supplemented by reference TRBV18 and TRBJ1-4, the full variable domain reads NAGVMQNPRHLVRRRGQEARLRCSPMKGHSHVYWYRQLPEEGLKFMVYLQKENIIDESGMPKERFSAEFPKEGPSILRIQQVVRGDSAAYFCASSPNPDGLSNEKLFFGSGTQLSVL.

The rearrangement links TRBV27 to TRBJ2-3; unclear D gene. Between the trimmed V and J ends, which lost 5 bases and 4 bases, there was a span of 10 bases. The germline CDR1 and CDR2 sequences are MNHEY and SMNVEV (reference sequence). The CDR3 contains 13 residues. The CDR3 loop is CASSPPRSDTQYF. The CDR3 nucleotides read TGTGCCAGCAGTCCACCCAGGTCAGATACGCAGTATTTT.

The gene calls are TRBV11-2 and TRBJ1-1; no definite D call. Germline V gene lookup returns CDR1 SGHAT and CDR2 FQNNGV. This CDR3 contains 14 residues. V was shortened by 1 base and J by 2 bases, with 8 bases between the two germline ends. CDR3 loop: CASSLVSINTEAFF. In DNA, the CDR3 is TGTGCCAGCAGCTTAGTCAGTATAAACACTGAAGCTTTCTTT.

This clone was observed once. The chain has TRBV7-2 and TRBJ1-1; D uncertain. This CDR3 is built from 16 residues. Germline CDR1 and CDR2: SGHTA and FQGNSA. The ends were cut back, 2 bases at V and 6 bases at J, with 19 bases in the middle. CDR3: CASSLLGRQDFAEAFF. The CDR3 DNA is TGTGCCAGCAGCTTATTAGGTCGGCAGGATTTTGCTGAAGCTTTCTTT. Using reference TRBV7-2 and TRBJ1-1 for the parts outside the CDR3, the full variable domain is GAGVSQSPSNKVTEKGKDVELRCDPISGHTALYWYRQSLGQGLEFLIYFQGNSAPDKSGLPSDRFSAERTGGSVSTLTIQRTQQEDSAVYLCASSLLGRQDFAEAFFGQGTRLTVV.

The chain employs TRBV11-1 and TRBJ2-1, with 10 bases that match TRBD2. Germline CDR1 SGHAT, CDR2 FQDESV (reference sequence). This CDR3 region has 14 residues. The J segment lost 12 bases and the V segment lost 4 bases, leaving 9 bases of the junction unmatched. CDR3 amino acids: CASSSAGGPVRQFF. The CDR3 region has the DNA TGTGCCAGCAGCTCAGCGGGAGGGCCAGTTAGGCAGTTCTTC.

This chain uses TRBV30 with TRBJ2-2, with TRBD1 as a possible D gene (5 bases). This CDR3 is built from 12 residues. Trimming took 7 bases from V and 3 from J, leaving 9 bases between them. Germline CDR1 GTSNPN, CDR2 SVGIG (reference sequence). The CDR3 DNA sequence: TGTGCCTCGGACAAGTACACCGGGGAGCTGTTTTTT. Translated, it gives CASDKYTGELFF.

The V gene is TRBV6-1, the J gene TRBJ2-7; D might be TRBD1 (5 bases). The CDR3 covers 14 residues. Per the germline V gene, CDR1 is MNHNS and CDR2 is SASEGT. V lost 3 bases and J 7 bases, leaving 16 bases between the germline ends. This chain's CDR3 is CASSDPRQSPEQYF. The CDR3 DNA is TGTGCCAGCAGTGACCCCCGACAGTCTCCGGAGCAGTACTTC.

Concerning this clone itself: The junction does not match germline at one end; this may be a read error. CDR3 in amino acids: CASSLAGDERYF. DNA of the CDR3: TGTGCCAGCAGCTTAGCAGGGGACGAGCGGTACTTC. This chain links TRBV7-9 with TRBJ2-7; either TRBD1 or TRBD2 may fit D (5 bases each). Looked up from germline, CDR1 is SEHNR and CDR2 is FQNEAQ (reference sequence). The CDR3 spans 12 residues.

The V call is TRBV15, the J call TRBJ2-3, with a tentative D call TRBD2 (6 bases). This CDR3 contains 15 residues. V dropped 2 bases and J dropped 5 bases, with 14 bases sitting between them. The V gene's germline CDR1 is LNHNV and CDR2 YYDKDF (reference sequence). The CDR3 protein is CATSRKGPAGDTQYF. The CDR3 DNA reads TGTGCCACCAGCAGAAAGGGACCAGCGGGAGATACGCAGTATTTT.